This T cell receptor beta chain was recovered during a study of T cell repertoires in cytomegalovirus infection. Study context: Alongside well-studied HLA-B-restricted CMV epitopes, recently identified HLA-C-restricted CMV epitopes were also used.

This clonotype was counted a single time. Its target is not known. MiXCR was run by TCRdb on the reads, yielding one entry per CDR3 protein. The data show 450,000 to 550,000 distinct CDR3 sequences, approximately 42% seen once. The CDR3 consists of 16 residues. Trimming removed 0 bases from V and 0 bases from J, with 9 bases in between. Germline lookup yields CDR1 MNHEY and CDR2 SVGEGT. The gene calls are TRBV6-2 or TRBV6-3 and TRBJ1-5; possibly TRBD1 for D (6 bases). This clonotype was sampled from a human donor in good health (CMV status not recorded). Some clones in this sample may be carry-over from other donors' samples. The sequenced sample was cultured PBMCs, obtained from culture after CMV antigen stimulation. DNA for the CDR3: TGTGCCAGCAGTTACTCCCCGACAGGTAGCAATCAGCCCCAGCATTTT. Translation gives CASSYSPTGSNQPQHF.